These 24 T cell receptor beta chains were all obtained from the same sample, sequenced in a study of blood T cell repertoires in COVID-19. TCRdb keeps only in-frame clones here, not all; method: immunoSEQ multiplex PCR. The table includes around 25,000 clones, about 80% detected once. Sequencing was performed on peripheral blood. All receptors come from a man between 65 and 79 years old with active COVID-19.

This clone was counted once. The chain recombines TRBV4-1 with TRBJ1-1, with D tentatively TRBD1 (5 bases). Trimming cost V 2 bases and J 8 bases, with 15 bases left between them. Germline CDR1 reads MGHRA; CDR2 reads YSYEKL. This CDR3 spans 14 amino acids. The CDR3 region has the DNA TGCGCCAGCAGCCAAACCCCGGGGGATTGGGAAGCTTTCTTT. Translating it yields CASSQTPGDWEAFF.

The chain recombines TRBV10-2 with TRBJ2-3, with TRBD2 matching 11 bases. The V gene end was trimmed by 3 bases and the J gene end by 3 bases; junction bases not matched to a gene: 2. CDR3 length: 15 residues. CDR1 WSHSY and CDR2 SAAADI come from the germline V gene. CDR3 coding DNA: TGCGCCAGCAGTGATACTAGCGGGAGTACAGATACGCAGTATTTT. Translated: CASSDTSGSTDTQYF.

The chain couples TRBV7-9 to TRBJ2-3, with 9 bases aligning to TRBD2. Germline values: CDR1 SEHNR, CDR2 FQNEAQ (reference sequence). The CDR3 has 17 residues. J was trimmed by 2 bases and V by 5 bases; bases with no gene match: 11. Here the CDR3 DNA reads TGTGCCAGCAGCCCATTAACAGCGGGAGGATCCACAGATACGCAGTATTTT. Translated, it gives CASSPLTAGGSTDTQYF.

This clone occurred once. The genes are TRBV4-1 and TRBJ1-2; possibly TRBD1 for D (5 bases). Per the germline V gene, CDR1 is MGHRA and CDR2 is YSYEKL. V lost 3 bases, J lost 4 bases, and 9 bases lay in between. This CDR3 comprises 13 residues. The CDR3 protein is CASSHGGTYGYTF. In DNA, the CDR3 is TGCGCCAGCAGCCACGGGGGTACCTATGGCTACACCTTC.

The chain links TRBV5-6 to TRBJ1-4, with 7 bases that match TRBD1. The CDR3 runs 14 residues. Losses at the gene ends were 1 base for V and 6 bases for J; bases not matched to a gene: 3. Germline CDR1 and CDR2: SGHDT and YYEEEE. Here the CDR3 DNA reads TGTGCCAGCAGCTTGACGAGGGGGCATGAAAAACTGTTTTTT. Its translation: CASSLTRGHEKLFF. Drawing the rest from reference TRBV5-6 and TRBJ1-4, the complete variable domain is DAGVTQSPTHLIKTRGQQVTLRCSPKSGHDTVSWYQQALGQGPQFIFQYYEEEERQRGNFPDRFSGHQFPNYSSELNVNALLLGDSALYLCASSLTRGHEKLFFGSGTQLSVL.

The chain joins TRBV9 to TRBJ1-6, with D possibly being TRBD1 (5 bases). Germline V gene sequence: CDR1 SGDLS, CDR2 YYNGEE. The CDR3 runs to 14 residues. Trimming took off 3 bases at V and 1 base at J, with 5 bases between the two ends. The CDR3 spells CASSEGSYNSPLHF. CDR3 nucleotides: TGTGCCAGCAGCGAGGGGTCCTATAATTCACCCCTCCACTTT.

This clone was seen only a few times. CDR3 sequence reads: CAWSRGGYQPQHF. CDR3 nucleotide sequence: TGTGCCTGGAGTAGGGGAGGGTATCAGCCCCAGCATTTT. The chain combines TRBV30 with TRBJ1-5; the D gene is possibly TRBD1 (5 bases). There are 13 residues in the CDR3. V shed 2 bases and J shed 5 bases, with 10 bases lying between them. In germline, CDR1 is GTSNPN, CDR2 SVGIG (reference sequence). Combining the CDR3 with reference TRBV30 and TRBJ1-5 gives the whole variable domain SQTIHQWPATLVQPVGSPLSLECTVEGTSNPNLYWYRQAAGRGLQLLFYSVGIGQISSEVPQNLSASRPQDRQFILSSKKLLLSDSGFYLCAWSRGGYQPQHFGDGTRLSIL.

The rearrangement joins TRBV2 to TRBJ2-5; TRBD2 agrees at 9 bases. The J call may be in error: the DNA end matches TRBJ2-7 better. The V gene's germline CDR1 is SNHLY and CDR2 FYNNEI. The length of the CDR3 is 13 residues. The CDR3 DNA is TGTGCCAGCAGTGTAGCGGGGGCCTACGAGCAGTACTTC. This codes for CASSVAGAYEQYF.

This clone came up once. This rearrangement joins TRBV30 to TRBJ1-1; 9 nucleotides agree with TRBD1. Looked up from germline, CDR1 is GTSNPN and CDR2 is SVGIG (reference sequence). The V gene end was trimmed by 3 bases and the J gene end by 3 bases; junction bases not matched to a gene: 17. This CDR3 spans 18 amino acids. CDR3 residues: CAWSPRMGQGKGDTEAFF. In nucleotides, the CDR3 is TGTGCCTGGAGCCCCAGAATGGGACAGGGTAAGGGTGACACTGAAGCTTTCTTT.

The chain is built from TRBV7-3 and TRBJ2-1, with TRBD2 matching 8 bases. J gave up 8 bases and V 5 bases, and 11 bases lay outside the gene matches. This CDR3 has 15 residues. Germline lookup yields CDR1 SGHTA and CDR2 FQGTGA. The CDR3 region is CASSKTGTRVHEQFF. DNA for the CDR3: TGTGCCAGCAGCAAGACCGGGACTAGAGTACATGAGCAGTTCTTC.

The chain couples TRBV30 to TRBJ2-5; D is perhaps TRBD1 (6 bases). Germline CDR1 and CDR2: GTSNPN and SVGIG (reference sequence). V lost 4 bases, J lost 5 bases, and 17 bases lay in between. This CDR3 region has 14 residues. CDR3 sequence reads: CAWNRGVGAETQYF. The CDR3 DNA follows: TGTGCCTGGAACCGTGGAGTGGGGGCGGAGACCCAGTACTTC.

The rearrangement uses TRBV3-1 (or the pseudogene TRBV3-2) and TRBJ1-5; D not certain. Germline V lookup: CDR1 LGHDT, CDR2 YNNKEL (reference sequence). V shed 2 bases and J shed 7 bases, with 12 bases lying between them. There are 14 residues in the CDR3. For the CDR3, the DNA is TGTGCCAGCAGCCAATCGGGAGCGCGGCAGCCCCAGCATTTT. This encodes CASSQSGARQPQHF.

This clone was seen once. The rearrangement links TRBV2 to TRBJ2-5; tentatively, D is TRBD1 (5 bases). The CDR3 runs to 14 residues. Looked up from germline, CDR1 is SNHLY and CDR2 is FYNNEI. Trimming left V 0 bases short and J 2 bases short, with 7 bases between. CDR3 coding DNA: TGTGCCAGCAGTGAAGCCAGGGAACAAGAGACCCAGTACTTC. Encoded protein: CASSEAREQETQYF. The full variable domain, in which reference TRBV2 and TRBJ2-5 provide the parts outside the CDR3, is EPEVTQTPSHQVTQMGQEVILRCVPISNHLYFYWYRQILGQKVEFLVSFYNNEISEKSEIFDDQFSVERPDGSNFTLKIRSTKLEDSAMYFCASSEAREQETQYFGPGTRLLVL.

The V gene is TRBV5-1, the J gene TRBJ2-5; D is undetermined. Trimming took off 1 base at V and 1 base at J, with 11 bases between the two ends. CDR1 is SGHRS, CDR2 YFSETQ, per germline. The CDR3 is made up of 15 amino acids. DNA for the CDR3: TGCGCCAGCAGCTTGATTCGCGGAACCCAAGAGACCCAGTACTTC. This gives the protein CASSLIRGTQETQYF.

About this clone: One end of the junction fails to match germline, which may point to a read error. The rearrangement uses TRBV2 and TRBJ1-5, with D hard to call. This CDR3 is built from 13 residues. The germline V gene has CDR1 SNHLY and CDR2 FYNNEI. CDR3 sequence: CASSEGTAGAQHF. For the CDR3, the DNA is TGTGCCAGCAGCGAAGGAACGGCCGGGGCCCAGCATTTT.

This clone was seen only a few times. The rearrangement joins TRBV4-1 to TRBJ2-1; D is uncertain. CDR1 MGHRA and CDR2 YSYEKL come from the germline V gene. V shed 0 bases and J shed 6 bases, with 6 bases lying between them. The CDR3 consists of 13 residues. CDR3 in amino acids: CASSQDPINEQFF. The CDR3 coding sequence is TGCGCCAGCAGCCAAGATCCTATCAATGAGCAGTTCTTC.

The chain combines TRBV3-1 (or the pseudogene TRBV3-2) with TRBJ2-1; 7 nucleotides line up with TRBD2. Germline V gene sequence: CDR1 LGHDT, CDR2 YNNKEL (reference sequence). The CDR3 runs 14 residues. Trimming took 3 bases from V and 6 from J; bases not matched to a gene: 5. The DNA for the CDR3 is TGTGCCAGCAGCCAGCGGGAGAATGGCAATGAGCAGTTCTTC. Translated: CASSQRENGNEQFF.

The chain uses TRBV18 and TRBJ1-1; weak D call: TRBD1 (5 bases). The CDR3 spans 15 residues. CDR1 and CDR2 from the germline V gene are KGHSH and LQKENI. V gave up 0 bases and J gave up 5 bases, with 13 bases separating them. CDR3 protein: CASSPPAGQETEAFF. In DNA form, the CDR3 reads TGTGCCAGCTCACCACCGGCAGGGCAGGAGACTGAAGCTTTCTTT.

The genes are TRBV27 and TRBJ1-1; the D gene is possibly TRBD1 (5 bases). Germline lookup yields CDR1 MNHEY and CDR2 SMNVEV (reference sequence). The CDR3 is 13 residues long. With 3 bases removed from V and 4 bases from J, the gap between germline ends came to 9 bases. The CDR3 DNA reads TGTGCCAGCAGTTTCAGGGTAACCACTGAAGCTTTCTTT. The encoded protein is CASSFRVTTEAFF.

This chain uses TRBV28 with TRBJ2-1; 9 bases match TRBD2. The CDR3 covers 14 residues. J was trimmed by 6 bases and V by 6 bases; bases with no gene match: 6. Germline lookup yields CDR1 MDHEN and CDR2 SYDVKM. CDR3: CASRGGGAVNEQFF. The CDR3 DNA reads as TGTGCCAGCAGAGGCGGGGGGGCGGTCAATGAGCAGTTCTTC.

The chain couples TRBV28 to TRBJ2-1; TRBD2 aligns across 10 bases. CDR3 size: 16 residues. The V segment lost 6 bases and the J segment 0 bases; nucleotides outside the gene matches: 5. Germline V gene sequence: CDR1 MDHEN, CDR2 SYDVKM. CDR3 sequence (DNA): TGTGCCAGCAGCGCCCCTAGCGGGAGCTCCTACAATGAGCAGTTCTTC. Protein sequence: CASSAPSGSSYNEQFF.

The rearrangement links TRBV28 to TRBJ2-7, with 13 bases fitting TRBD2. This CDR3 spans 19 amino acids. With 6 bases clipped from V and 2 bases from J, the junction kept 16 bases outside the gene matches. Germline lookup yields CDR1 MDHEN and CDR2 SYDVKM. CDR3 amino acids: CASRPLAGGWRISPYEQYF. The DNA for the CDR3 is TGTGCCAGCAGACCACTAGCGGGAGGGTGGCGAATTTCCCCCTACGAGCAGTACTTC.

The chain is built from TRBV7-9 and TRBJ2-1, with 13 bases lining up with TRBD2. V lost 4 bases to trimming and J lost 1 base; unmatched junction nucleotides: 4. The CDR3 consists of 17 residues. The germline V gene encodes CDR1 SEHNR and CDR2 FQNEAQ (reference sequence). The CDR3 spells CASSSSTSGRSYNEQFF. CDR3 coding DNA: TGTGCCAGCAGCTCGTCGACTAGCGGGAGGTCCTACAATGAGCAGTTCTTC.

This clone occurred once. J is TRBJ2-7 and V is TRBV27; 8 nucleotides line up with TRBD2. Germline V gene data show CDR1 as MNHEY and CDR2 as SMNVEV (reference sequence). Trimming at V came to 8 bases and at J to 0 bases, leaving 9 bases not matched to a gene. The CDR3 totals 15 residues. CDR3 sequence reads: CASREVAGSSYEQYF. In DNA form, the CDR3 reads TGTGCCAGCCGCGAGGTAGCGGGGTCCTCCTACGAGCAGTACTTC.